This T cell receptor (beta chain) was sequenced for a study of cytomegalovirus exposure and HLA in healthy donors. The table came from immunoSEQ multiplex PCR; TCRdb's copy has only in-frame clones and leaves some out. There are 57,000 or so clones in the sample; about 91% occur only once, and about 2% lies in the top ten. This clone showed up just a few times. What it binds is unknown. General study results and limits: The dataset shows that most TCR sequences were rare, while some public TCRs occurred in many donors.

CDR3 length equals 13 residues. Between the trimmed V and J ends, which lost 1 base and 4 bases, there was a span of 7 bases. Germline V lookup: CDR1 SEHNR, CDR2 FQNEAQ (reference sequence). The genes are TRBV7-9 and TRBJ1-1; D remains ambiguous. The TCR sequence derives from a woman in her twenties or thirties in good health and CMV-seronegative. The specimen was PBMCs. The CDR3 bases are TGTGCCAGCAGCTTAGTCAGCGGCACTGAAGCTTTCTTT. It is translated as CASSLVSGTEAFF.